This T cell receptor beta chain emerged from a study of blood T cell repertoires in COVID-19 (dated by TCRdb to 2018 to 2021). About the study as a whole: The collaborator samples originated in the United States, Italy and Spain and spanned the acute and convalescent phases of COVID-19. The prospective study material was composed of cDNA or gDNA derived from T cells, B-cell-depleted T cells, or PBMCs. Subjects who had been exposed to COVID-19, were actively infected with it, or had recovered from it provided the deeply sampled blood TCRbeta repertoires that made up the dataset. A freely available public database, intended as a resource for researchers studying the immune response to SARS-CoV-2, is where the repertoires were released. Samples came from the ongoing ImmuneRACE study (first 160 participants) plus 1,254 subjects from 6 global collaborators. Sample metadata almost always included a de-identified subject ID, COVID-19 status, age in years and sex. Where available, HLA class I and class II types were taken from metadata supplied by the sample provider and were not determined by assay-based typing. Study-wide conclusions, independent of this receptor: The amount of clinical and demographic metadata varied by source and participant and was provided uncurated.

Whole blood was collected in K2EDTA tubes by collaborating institutions according to the institutions' own protocols. Collaborator samples were shipped for TCRbeta analysis as frozen whole blood, isolated PBMCs, or DNA extracted from either sample type. Turning to this clone: Its antigen is still unknown. No base-level quality is on record; no much larger clone is a single base apart.

TCRbeta CDR3 regions were amplified from genomic DNA by means of the immunoSEQ Assay, a bias-controlled multiplex PCR. The authors' analysis ran thus. The number of nucleated cells in each sample was estimated from the amplification of reference gene primers within the assay. Sequence reads were collapsed and filtered to measure the absolute abundance of every unique TCRbeta CDR3 rearrangement. For each sample, productive Simpson clonality was calculated as the square root of Simpson's diversity index across productive rearrangements. TCRdb provides this immuneACCESS table in a form limited to in-frame rearrangements. Some clones are lacking; in checked studies, under half of them reflect an unresolved V gene, and why the rest are absent is not known. V, J and clone size reflect that table, while D and trimming were determined from the DNA. The sample has over 120,000 clones on record, over 75% of them singletons. In total, the top ten clones hold less than 2% of the sample.

Ends trimmed: V by 0 bases, J by 6 bases; bases unmatched to a gene: 8. From its cysteine to its phenylalanine, the CDR3 spans 16 amino acids. The sequence is cut down to CDR3 DNA, 48 bases in frame from base 1. Sequences LGHDT (CDR1) and YNNKEL (CDR2) are obtained from the germline V gene (reference sequence). Material: peripheral blood. The chain is made from TRBV3-1 (or the pseudogene TRBV3-2) and TRBJ2-1, and 7 junction bases match TRBD1. This TCR derives from a woman aged 45 to 65 with acute or convalescent COVID-19. The CDR3: CASSQDETGVFNEQFF. In nucleotide form, the sequence is TGTGCCAGCAGCCAAGATGAAACAGGGGTATTCAATGAGCAGTTCTTC.